The 27 T cell receptor beta chains given below trace back to one sample, sequenced in a study of post-analysis software for immune sequencing data. Overall study results and limits: A few TRBV segments were significantly more frequent in patients than in controls. TRBV5-6, TRBV5-1 and TRBV20-1 were among these segments.

Built from TCR beta cDNA, the libraries had unique molecular identifiers in them. One entry per CDR3 protein, called by TCRdb with MiXCR from the PCR reads. The table shows roughly 570,000 distinct CDR3 sequences, with around a third occurring only once. These receptors lack a known antigen. The sequenced sample consisted of blood. The receptors stem from a girl aged 2-17 years with multiple sclerosis.

The V and J genes are TRBV10-3 and TRBJ1-3, with D perhaps matching TRBD1 (6 bases). The CDR3 is made up of 15 amino acids. Germline V lookup: CDR1 ENHRY, CDR2 SYGVKD. Trimming pared 3 bases from V and 3 bases from J, leaving 12 bases between. The CDR3 DNA follows: TGTGCCATCAGTGATACAGGGAAATTTGGAAACACCATATATTTT. As protein: CAISDTGKFGNTIYF.

The V call is TRBV7-9, the J call TRBJ2-2; D remains ambiguous. V was pared by 5 bases and J by 3 bases, with 13 bases between. The CDR3 is made up of 15 amino acids. Germline CDR1 and CDR2: SEHNR and FQNEAQ (reference sequence). CDR3 sequence (DNA): TGTGCCAGCAGCAGTAGTTGGGCCGACACCGGGGAGCTGTTTTTT. It specifies CASSSSWADTGELFF.

The chain carries TRBV20-1 and TRBJ1-2; TRBD1 matches at 8 bases. Trimming at V came to 3 bases and at J to 5 bases, leaving 11 bases not matched to a gene. Germline V gene data show CDR1 as DFQATT and CDR2 as SNEGSKA (reference sequence). The CDR3 runs 15 residues. The DNA of the CDR3 is TGCAGTGCTAGTGCCCGAGGACAGGGTAGATATGGCTACACCTTC. Its protein is CSASARGQGRYGYTF.

This clonotype was counted between two and nine times. V usage is TRBV4-2 and J usage is TRBJ2-3; D may be TRBD1 (5 bases). The CDR3 length is 12 residues. Trimming left V 6 bases short and J 5 bases short, with 9 bases between. From germline, CDR1 is LGHNA and CDR2 YNFKEQ. The CDR3 region is CASSIDRDTQYF. The CDR3 DNA reads TGTGCCAGCAGTATAGACAGAGATACGCAGTATTTT.

J is TRBJ2-4 and V is TRBV19; 14 bases map to TRBD2. The CDR3 length is 22 residues. Germline CDR1 and CDR2: LNHDA and SQIVND (reference sequence). J gave up 1 base and V 4 bases, and 18 bases lay outside the gene matches. The CDR3 sequence: CASSTLPALTSGGVYAKNIQYF. CDR3 bases: TGTGCCAGTAGTACGCTCCCCGCTTTGACTAGCGGGGGGGTCTATGCCAAAAACATTCAGTACTTC.

This clonotype has only a few counts. This chain links TRBV12-3 or TRBV12-4 with TRBJ2-5; 8 bases align to TRBD2. The CDR3 is made up of 13 amino acids. Trimming cost V 6 bases and J 3 bases; bases outside gene matches: 3. DNA of the CDR3: TGTGCCAGCAGGTTGACTAGCGAAGAGACCCAGTACTTC. Its translation: CASRLTSEETQYF.

The V call is TRBV5-1, the J call TRBJ2-1, with D possibly being TRBD1 or TRBD2 (6 bases each). The CDR3 spans 16 residues. The germline gives CDR1 SGHRS, CDR2 YFSETQ. Between the trimmed V and J ends, which lost 2 bases and 2 bases, there was a span of 14 bases. CDR3 nucleotides: TGCGCCAGCAGCTTCGGACTTAGGGGGGCCTACAATGAGCAGTTCTTC. Translated: CASSFGLRGAYNEQFF.

This clonotype was observed a few times. The rearrangement uses TRBV7-9 and TRBJ2-3, with TRBD2 identical over 8 bases. V shed 5 bases, J shed 3 bases, and the junction held 13 bases outside the gene matches. Germline V gives CDR1 SEHNR, CDR2 FQNEAQ (reference sequence). The CDR3 has 17 residues. The CDR3 sequence: CASSVTGGALSTDTQYF. The DNA for the CDR3 is TGTGCCAGCAGCGTGACGGGGGGGGCCTTATCAACAGATACGCAGTATTTT.

This clonotype was detected ten times or more. The chain carries TRBV4-2 and TRBJ2-1; 9 bases match TRBD2. Looked up from germline, CDR1 is LGHNA and CDR2 is YNFKEQ. Germline trimming cut 0 bases from V and 8 bases from J; bases unmatched to any gene: 8. This CDR3 has 16 residues. The CDR3 is CASSQDPGGGAHEQFF. The CDR3 DNA is TGTGCCAGCAGCCAAGACCCTGGCGGGGGGGCCCATGAGCAGTTCTTC.

The V and J genes are TRBV7-2 and TRBJ2-2; no clear D. Germline V CDR1 and CDR2: SGHTA, FQGNSA. V was cut by 1 base and J by 8 bases, with 8 bases left in between. There are 13 residues in the CDR3. CDR3 DNA sequence: TGTGCCAGCAGCTTAGGTACCCCTGGGGAGCTGTTTTTT. Residues: CASSLGTPGELFF.

This clonotype came up a few times. This sequence joins TRBV2 and TRBJ2-1, with D perhaps matching TRBD1 (6 bases). The CDR3 spans 16 residues. With 7 bases removed from V and 0 bases from J, the gap between germline ends came to 16 bases. Germline CDR1 SNHLY, CDR2 FYNNEI. The CDR3: CASMATGPSSYNEQFF. The CDR3 bases are TGTGCCAGCATGGCAACAGGGCCAAGCTCCTACAATGAGCAGTTCTTC.

For this clonotype: A junction end diverges from the germline sequence, so it may reflect a read error. This chain's CDR3 is CATSGGTSSYYGHTF. The CDR3 nucleotides are TGTGCCACCAGCGGCGGGACATCTTCTTACTATGGCCACACCTTC. The chain couples TRBV15 to TRBJ1-2; possible D gene TRBD1, 6 bases. This CDR3 contains 15 residues. Looked up from germline, CDR1 is LNHNV and CDR2 is YYDKDF (reference sequence).

Only a few counts were recorded for this clonotype. The CDR3 sequence: CASSGQGREGYTF. The DNA for the CDR3 is TGTGCCAGCAGCGGCCAGGGGAGGGAAGGCTACACCTTC. This chain uses TRBV7-9 with TRBJ1-2; maybe TRBD1 (6 bases). This CDR3 is 13 amino acids long. Looked up from germline, CDR1 is SEHNR and CDR2 is FQNEAQ (reference sequence). The V gene lost 5 bases and the J gene lost 8 bases, with 15 bases spanning the gap.

The chain recombines TRBV9 with TRBJ2-3; D ambiguous. There are 12 residues in the CDR3. The V end lost 3 bases, the J end lost 6 bases, and 8 bases lay between the germline ends. Per the germline V gene, CDR1 is SGDLS and CDR2 is YYNGEE. The CDR3 loop is CASSALLDTQYF. The CDR3 DNA is TGTGCCAGCAGCGCCCTTCTGGATACGCAGTATTTT.

V gene TRBV20-1 combines with J gene TRBJ2-5, with 8 bases aligning to TRBD2. Unmatched junction bases numbered 11, after V lost 3 bases and J lost 5 bases. The germline V gene has CDR1 DFQATT and CDR2 SNEGSKA (reference sequence). This CDR3 spans 15 amino acids. The CDR3 sequence: CSARLPSGGAETQYF. CDR3 nucleotide sequence: TGCAGTGCTAGGTTGCCCAGCGGGGGAGCGGAGACCCAGTACTTC.

This clonotype was observed a few times. This chain links TRBV7-9 with TRBJ1-1, with TRBD1 identical over 7 bases. Germline CDR1 and CDR2: SEHNR and FQNEAQ (reference sequence). The V gene end was trimmed by 5 bases and the J gene end by 7 bases; junction bases not matched to a gene: 13. There are 15 residues in the CDR3. CDR3 coding DNA: TGTGCCAGCAGCCCGTCTCGGGGAGGGGGCTTTGAAGCTTTCTTT. The encoded protein is CASSPSRGGGFEAFF.

This chain joins TRBV7-9 and TRBJ2-1, with D perhaps matching TRBD1 (5 bases). Trimming stripped 5 bases from V and 6 bases from J, with 14 bases between. CDR1 is SEHNR and CDR2 is FQNEAQ in the germline V gene (reference sequence). This CDR3 comprises 14 residues. The CDR3 coding sequence is TGTGCCAGCAGCCTTAATGGGGCTTGCAATGAGCAGTTCTTC. It encodes CASSLNGACNEQFF.

This clonotype has a single count. The V gene is TRBV15, the J gene TRBJ1-4; D is uncertain. Germline V gene data show CDR1 as LNHNV and CDR2 as YYDKDF (reference sequence). V lost 0 bases to trimming and J lost 4 bases, with 12 bases between them. There are 16 residues in the CDR3. The CDR3 spells CATSRDYGEINEKLFF. In DNA, the CDR3 is TGTGCCACCAGCAGAGATTACGGAGAGATTAATGAAAAACTGTTTTTT.

The chain's CDR3 is CASSLEPTLAYNEQFF. The DNA for the CDR3 is TGTGCCAGCAGCTTAGAGCCTACCCTCGCTTACAATGAGCAGTTCTTC. J is TRBJ2-1 and V is TRBV7-2; D gene ambiguous. The CDR3 is 16 amino acids. Trimming took off 1 base at V and 4 bases at J, with 14 bases between the two ends. CDR1 SGHTA and CDR2 FQGNSA come from the germline V gene.

V is TRBV2 and J is TRBJ1-1, with TRBD1 identical over 9 bases. Germline CDR1 is SNHLY and CDR2 is FYNNEI. This CDR3 is built from 14 residues. Trimming took 8 bases from V and 0 from J; bases not matched to a gene: 4. The CDR3 region has the DNA TGTGCCAGCGGGACAGGGTCCCTGAACACTGAAGCTTTCTTT. Translated, it gives CASGTGSLNTEAFF.

The rearrangement uses TRBV6-6 and TRBJ2-7; 9 nucleotides align to TRBD1. V trimming: 5 bases; J trimming: 0 bases; junction bases outside the gene matches: 11. CDR1 is MNHNY and CDR2 is SVGAGI in the germline V gene (reference sequence). This CDR3 is built from 17 residues. The CDR3 sequence is CASSPPSGTGNSYEQYF. The CDR3 coding sequence is TGTGCCAGCAGTCCACCTTCCGGGACAGGGAACTCCTACGAGCAGTACTTC.

The chain couples TRBV6-1 to TRBJ2-4; no clear D gene. The CDR3 covers 15 residues. Germline lookup yields CDR1 MNHNS and CDR2 SASEGT. Trimming cost V 3 bases and J 0 bases, with 9 bases left between them. The CDR3 region is CASSDVFLAKNIQYF. CDR3 in DNA: TGTGCCAGCAGTGATGTGTTCCTAGCCAAAAACATTCAGTACTTC.

This clonotype has a handful of counts. The chain recombines TRBV20-1 with TRBJ2-1; 9 nucleotides line up with TRBD2. V was clipped by 0 bases and J by 10 bases; unmatched bases: 13. Germline-derived CDR1 and CDR2 are DFQATT and SNEGSKA (reference sequence). This CDR3 is 16 amino acids long. The CDR3 DNA reads as TGCAGTGCTAGAGATTTGATCAGTATGACTAGCGGAGAGCAGTTCTTC. Translated: CSARDLISMTSGEQFF.

This clonotype turned up a few times. The chain combines TRBV11-3 with TRBJ2-3; 10 bases map to TRBD1. Germline V gene lookup returns CDR1 SGHNT and CDR2 YENEEA. V dropped 0 bases and J dropped 8; count of bases not matched to a gene: 5. The CDR3 spans 15 residues. The CDR3 reads CASSLEGTGEATQYF. As DNA, the CDR3 is TGTGCCAGCAGCTTAGAGGGGACAGGGGAGGCTACGCAGTATTTT.

This clonotype was found a few times. This chain joins TRBV6-5 and TRBJ1-5; 8 nucleotides agree with TRBD1. Per the germline V gene, CDR1 is MNHEY and CDR2 is SVGAGI. V shed 6 bases, J shed 5 bases, and the junction held 6 bases outside the gene matches. The CDR3 spans 14 residues. The CDR3 DNA is TGTGCCAGCAGCACAGGGGGACGGGATCAGCCCCAGCATTTT. Its translation: CASSTGGRDQPQHF.

The sample holds a few counts of this clonotype. The chain combines TRBV6-6 with TRBJ2-1, with D perhaps TRBD2 (6 bases). Between the trimmed V and J ends, which lost 0 bases and 8 bases, there was a span of 17 bases. In germline, CDR1 is MNHNY, CDR2 SVGAGI (reference sequence). The CDR3 consists of 16 residues. The CDR3 DNA reads TGTGCCAGCAGTTACTCGAATCCGAGGGGAGGCTATGAGCAGTTCTTC. Amino acid sequence: CASSYSNPRGGYEQFF.

This clonotype was detected once. V is TRBV12-3 or TRBV12-4 and J is TRBJ1-1; D gene uncertain. V shed 6 bases and J shed 1 base, with 12 bases lying between them. The CDR3 runs to 14 residues. Here the CDR3 reads CASSPTRKNTEAFF. The CDR3 region has the DNA TGTGCCAGCAGCCCGACCCGTAAGAACACTGAAGCTTTCTTT.